This T cell receptor beta chain was identified during a study of blood T cell repertoires in COVID-19. Across the study: Acute and convalescent COVID-19 samples came from the United States, Italy and Spain. Sources were T cells, B-cell-depleted T cells, or PBMCs; the material itself was cDNA or gDNA.

Authors' data handling: Cell counts per sample came from amplifying reference gene primers. TCRdb's copy holds only in-frame clones and misses some; the assay was immunoSEQ multiplex PCR. V and J calls and clone size come straight from that table; D and trimming were deduced from the DNA. The table records roughly 100,000 clones, about 87% of them present only once. Source material: peripheral blood. This TCR came from a human donor in a cohort sampled during active COVID-19.

CDR3: CASSQVGRGGPNTGELFF. DNA of the CDR3: TGCGCCAGCAGCCAAGTAGGCCGGGGGGGCCCGAACACCGGGGAGCTGTTTTTT. The chain couples TRBV4-3 to TRBJ2-2; 8 bases line up with TRBD2. The CDR3 length is 18 residues. J gave up 0 bases and V 1 base, and 7 bases lay outside the gene matches. From germline, CDR1 is LGHNA and CDR2 YSLEER.